This passage covers 28 T cell receptor beta chains from one sample sequenced in a study of T cells in Graves' hyperthyroidism and ophthalmopathy (dated by TCRdb to between 2017 and 2020). Library generation was performed with multiplex PCR. The sequencer listed for this sample is Illumina HiSeq 2000. The TCR beta CDR3 regions were amplified from the RNA transcripts. The first round of RT-PCR for the TCR CDR3 was performed with the HTBI primer set and the Qiagen OneStep RT-PCR kit. The raw public data were reprocessed by TCRdb itself: fastp quality trimming at Q25, MiXCR clonotype calling, in-frame beta chains only. Identical CDR3 protein sequences are pooled into one entry, listed with their most common genes and DNA. Present in this sample are a few hundred thousand distinct CDR3 sequences, approximately 16% of which were seen just once. The ten largest account for roughly 3.3% of the sample. The sequenced sample was blood. All receptors come from a woman between 40 and 50 years old with Graves' ophthalmopathy.

This clonotype was seen many times. The chain employs TRBV6-1 and TRBJ1-1, with a possible D match to TRBD1 (5 bases). The CDR3 runs 14 residues. V lost 5 bases, J lost 6 bases, and 16 bases lay in between. Germline CDR1 is MNHNS and CDR2 is SASEGT. CDR3 region: CASSSPPQGPEAFF. The CDR3 DNA reads TGTGCCAGCAGTTCTCCCCCCCAGGGACCTGAAGCTTTCTTT.

V is TRBV7-2 and J is TRBJ2-2; unclear D gene. The CDR3 spans 14 residues. Trimming removed 10 bases from V and 0 bases from J, with 12 bases in between. Germline values: CDR1 SGHTA, CDR2 FQGNSA. The CDR3 nucleotides are TGTGCCACCCTGAGCGCTTCGAACACCGGGGAGCTGTTTTTT. It yields the protein CATLSASNTGELFF.

This clonotype occurred a few times. The V gene is TRBV20-1, the J gene TRBJ1-5, with D possibly matching TRBD1 (6 bases). There are 14 residues in the CDR3. Between the trimmed V and J ends, which lost 2 bases and 1 base, there was a span of 9 bases. The germline V gene has CDR1 DFQATT and CDR2 SNEGSKA (reference sequence). In nucleotides, the CDR3 is TGCAGTGCTAGAACGCAGGGGAGCAATCAGCCCCAGCATTTT. It translates to CSARTQGSNQPQHF.

The chain links TRBV6-1 to TRBJ2-5, with a tentative D call TRBD1 (5 bases). The ends were cut back, 5 bases at V and 5 bases at J, with 18 bases in the middle. The CDR3 contains 15 residues. Germline V CDR1 and CDR2: MNHNS, SASEGT. As DNA, the CDR3 is TGTGCCAGCAGTTATTCTGCCCGGGCAGGGGAGACCCAGTACTTC. Protein sequence: CASSYSARAGETQYF.

This clonotype was detected ten times or more. The rearrangement joins TRBV20-1 to TRBJ1-5; D gene unclear. Trimming removed 0 bases at V and 5 bases at J, with 5 bases between. The CDR3 has 12 residues. CDR1 and CDR2 from the germline V gene are DFQATT and SNEGSKA (reference sequence). In nucleotides, the CDR3 is TGCAGTGCTAGAGACCTAGATCAGCCCCAGCATTTT. Translation gives CSARDLDQPQHF.

This clonotype turned up a few times. This may stem from a read error, because a much larger clone lies one nucleotide away. The chain links TRBV18 to TRBJ2-2, with D unclear. The germline gives CDR1 KGHSH, CDR2 LQKENI. V was cut by 4 bases and J by 1 base, with 10 bases left in between. The CDR3 spans 15 residues. CDR3 loop: CASSLDLLNTGELFF. The CDR3 coding sequence is TGTGCCAGCTCACTGGACCTTTTGAACACCGGGGAGCTGTTTTTT. Looking up the rest from reference TRBV18 and TRBJ2-2 gives the full variable domain: NAGVMQNPRHLVRRRGQEARLRCSPMKGHSHVYWYRQLPEEGLKFMVYLQKENIIDESGMPKERFSAEFPKEGPSILRIQQVVRGDSAAYFCASSLDLLNTGELFFGEGSRLTVL.

This clonotype was seen ten or more times. The rearrangement joins TRBV28 to TRBJ2-3; no clear D. This CDR3 contains 14 residues. Germline loops: CDR1 MDHEN, CDR2 SYDVKM. Deletions cut 5 bases from V and 1 base from J, with 10 bases between. The CDR3 DNA reads as TGTGCCAGCAGTACCAACCACGGCACAGATACGCAGTATTTT. Its translation: CASSTNHGTDTQYF.

This clonotype was observed at least ten times. The rearrangement uses TRBV12-3 or TRBV12-4 and TRBJ2-2, with 11 bases lining up with TRBD1. Trimming removed 6 bases from V and 6 bases from J; junction bases left unmatched: 6. The CDR3 has 15 residues. For the CDR3, the DNA is TGTGCCAGCAGCCCTCGGGACAGGGGGGCCGGGGAGCTGTTTTTT. This sequence encodes CASSPRDRGAGELFF.

A few counts support this clonotype. The V and J genes are TRBV3-1 and TRBJ2-1, with 11 nucleotides matching TRBD1. V gave up 1 base and J gave up 8 bases; unmatched junction bases: 7. The CDR3 is 16 residues long. Germline V CDR1 and CDR2: LGHDT, YNNKEL (reference sequence). The CDR3 protein is CASSQVWTGGHDEQFF. CDR3 bases: TGTGCCAGCAGCCAAGTTTGGACAGGGGGCCACGATGAGCAGTTCTTC.

Ten or more counts support this clonotype. The chain has TRBV3-1 and TRBJ2-1; 7 nucleotides align to TRBD1. There are 14 residues in the CDR3. From germline, CDR1 is LGHDT and CDR2 YNNKEL (reference sequence). V lost 1 base to trimming and J lost 9 bases; unmatched junction nucleotides: 6. The chain's CDR3 is CASSQVQGQSEQFF. CDR3 in DNA: TGTGCCAGCAGCCAAGTACAGGGGCAGAGTGAGCAGTTCTTC.

The sample holds many counts of this clonotype. This chain uses TRBV30 with TRBJ1-3; D not certain. Germline V gives CDR1 GTSNPN, CDR2 SVGIG (reference sequence). V was trimmed by 4 bases and J by 0 bases, leaving 13 bases between them. The CDR3 extends over 15 amino acids. The CDR3 here is CAWKTPLRSGNTIYF. The CDR3, as DNA: TGTGCCTGGAAGACACCTCTCCGCTCTGGAAACACCATATATTTT.

This clonotype came up many times. The rearrangement links TRBV2 to TRBJ1-5; D ambiguous. Germline CDR1 and CDR2: SNHLY and FYNNEI. Trimming removed 8 bases from V and 0 bases from J, with 8 bases in between. CDR3 length equals 13 residues. The CDR3 loop reads CASVSYSNQPQHF. The DNA for the CDR3 is TGTGCCAGCGTGAGCTATAGCAATCAGCCCCAGCATTTT.

This clonotype was detected many times. V and J are TRBV18 and TRBJ2-3; 7 bases fit TRBD2. J lost 1 base, V lost 1 base, and 5 bases had no gene match. Germline V gene sequence: CDR1 KGHSH, CDR2 LQKENI. This CDR3 has 16 residues. CDR3 sequence reads: CASSPRSSGRTDTQYF. CDR3 DNA: TGTGCCAGCTCACCACGGTCTAGCGGACGCACAGATACGCAGTATTTT.

This clonotype was counted only a few times. The limits of the CDR3 on the DNA are not certain, so only TCRdb's listed CDR3 is given. The chain couples TRBV12-3 or TRBV12-4 to TRBJ2-1; the table's D gene call, TRBD1, was not cross checked with the DNA. The CDR3 sequence runs 13 residues, both termini included. The CDR3 reads CASSSSTGTEQFF.

This clonotype came up many times. The chain uses TRBV20-1 and TRBJ2-3; 12 nucleotides agree with TRBD2. The CDR3 is 15 residues long. Germline CDR1 DFQATT, CDR2 SNEGSKA (reference sequence). J lost 2 bases, V lost 5 bases, and 5 bases had no gene match. CDR3 in DNA: TGCAGTGCTCTAGCGGGGGGGCCGTTCACAGATACGCAGTATTTT. Amino acids: CSALAGGPFTDTQYF.

This clonotype was found many times. The genes are TRBV6-1 and TRBJ2-3; D possibly corresponds to TRBD2 (5 bases). The germline V gene has CDR1 MNHNS and CDR2 SASEGT. Deletions cut 6 bases from V and 3 bases from J, with 19 bases between. The CDR3 is made up of 16 amino acids. CDR3 region: CASSPNPLEETDTQYF. The CDR3 DNA is TGTGCCAGCAGCCCCAACCCACTAGAGGAGACAGATACGCAGTATTTT.

The chain has TRBV18 and TRBJ1-2; 9 bases agree with TRBD1. This CDR3 region has 15 residues. V shed 4 bases and J 3 bases; nucleotides not matched to a gene: 6. CDR1 is KGHSH and CDR2 is LQKENI in the germline V gene. CDR3: CASSRGTGSDYGYTF. DNA of the CDR3: TGTGCCAGCTCACGAGGGACAGGGTCGGACTATGGCTACACCTTC.

This clonotype has a count of ten or more. The chain couples TRBV2 to TRBJ1-5, with 12 bases aligning to TRBD1. After removal of 5 bases from V and 5 bases from J, the junction contained 4 bases not matched to a gene. Germline CDR1 reads SNHLY; CDR2 reads FYNNEI. This CDR3 comprises 15 residues. The CDR3 coding sequence is TGTGCCAGCAGTACGGGACAGGGGGCCCATCAGCCCCAGCATTTT. Translation gives CASSTGQGAHQPQHF.

This clonotype was seen a few times. The rearrangement uses TRBV7-9 and TRBJ1-3, with no clear D. Trimming took off 4 bases at V and 2 bases at J, with 15 bases between the two ends. Germline V gene data show CDR1 as SEHNR and CDR2 as FQNEAQ (reference sequence). The CDR3 is 16 residues long. CDR3 nucleotide sequence: TGTGCCAGCAGCTCCACCCGCTGGACCCCTGGAAACACCATATATTTT. Translated, it gives CASSSTRWTPGNTIYF.

There are many counts of this clonotype. The gene calls are TRBV2 and TRBJ2-3; 10 bases agree with TRBD2. The CDR3 sequence is 15 residues long. Looked up from germline, CDR1 is SNHLY and CDR2 is FYNNEI. V shed 6 bases and J 2 bases; nucleotides not matched to a gene: 5. This CDR3 reads CASSPLAGATDTQYF. The CDR3, as DNA: TGTGCCAGCAGCCCCCTAGCGGGAGCCACAGATACGCAGTATTTT.

This clonotype has only a few counts. The rearrangement links TRBV5-8 to TRBJ2-3, with D tentatively TRBD2 (6 bases). Germline CDR1 is SGHTS and CDR2 is YDEGEE. The CDR3 is made up of 18 amino acids. The V end was cut by 0 bases, the J end by 0 bases, with 17 bases between. The CDR3 here is CASSLGRALLISTDTQYF. CDR3 coding DNA: TGTGCCAGCAGCTTGGGGAGGGCCCTACTCATAAGCACAGATACGCAGTATTTT. Supplemented by reference TRBV5-8 and TRBJ2-3, the full variable domain reads EAGVTQSPTHLIKTRGQQATLRCSPISGHTSVYWYQQALGLGLQFLLWYDEGEERNRGNFPPRFSGRQFPNYSSELNVNALELEDSALYLCASSLGRALLISTDTQYFGPGTRLTVL.

This clonotype showed up many times. This sequence joins TRBV18 and TRBJ1-4; D remains ambiguous. The CDR3 length is 16 residues. Germline lookup yields CDR1 KGHSH and CDR2 LQKENI. V was pared by 2 bases and J by 6 bases, with 16 bases between. CDR3 sequence (DNA): TGTGCCAGCTCACCATTGTGGGGAGGCGAGGATGAAAAACTGTTTTTT. Translating it yields CASSPLWGGEDEKLFF.

V and J are TRBV6-1 and TRBJ1-1, with a weak D call TRBD1 (6 bases). V lost 6 bases, J lost 3 bases, and 11 bases lay in between. This CDR3 is built from 13 residues. Germline V gene data show CDR1 as MNHNS and CDR2 as SASEGT. The CDR3 protein is CASSKQGDTEAFF. The CDR3 bases are TGTGCCAGCAGCAAACAGGGAGACACTGAAGCTTTCTTT.

This clonotype was detected ten times or more. The V gene is TRBV7-8, the J gene TRBJ2-5; no definite D call. Per germline, CDR1 SGHVS and CDR2 FQNEAQ. The CDR3 runs to 13 residues. V lost 7 bases to trimming and J lost 4 bases, with 13 bases between them. CDR3 DNA sequence: TGTGCCAGCAACCCGGGTCTTGGAGAGACCCAGTACTTC. Protein sequence: CASNPGLGETQYF.

Comment on this clonotype: A much more abundant neighbour one base away suggests this may be a read error. The gene calls are TRBV7-9 and TRBJ2-3, with a weak D call TRBD1 (6 bases). Per the germline V gene, CDR1 is SEHNR and CDR2 is FQNEAQ (reference sequence). This CDR3 comprises 14 residues. The CDR3 DNA is TGTGCCAGCAGCCGGACAGCAAGCACAGATAGGCAGTATTTT. Protein sequence: CASSRTASTDRQYF. Variable domain in full (rest from reference TRBV7-9 and TRBJ2-3): DTGVSQNPRHKITKRGQNVTFRCDPISEHNRLYWYRQTLGQGPEFLTYFQNEAQLEKSRLLSDRFSAERPKGSFSTLEIQRTEQGDSAMYLCASSRTASTDRQYFGPGTRLTVL.

This clonotype was observed a few times. This rearrangement joins TRBV6-1 to TRBJ1-3, with a possible D match to TRBD1 (6 bases). Deletions cut 5 bases from V and 0 bases from J, with 14 bases between. The CDR3 runs 16 residues. Germline V gene sequence: CDR1 MNHNS, CDR2 SASEGT. This CDR3 reads CASSRDTPYSGNTIYF. CDR3 coding DNA: TGTGCCAGCAGTCGGGACACGCCGTACTCTGGAAACACCATATATTTT.

This clonotype was seen many times. This chain links TRBV12-3 or TRBV12-4 with TRBJ2-3; 7 nucleotides line up with TRBD2. V lost 8 bases to trimming and J lost 2 bases; unmatched junction nucleotides: 4. The CDR3 consists of 13 residues. In nucleotides, the CDR3 is TGTGCCAGCGGCGGGGGTGACACAGATACGCAGTATTTT. Protein: CASGGGDTDTQYF.

This clonotype has at least ten counts. The rearrangement links TRBV7-9 to TRBJ2-3, with D hard to call. Trimming took 1 base from V and 0 from J, leaving 8 bases between them. CDR1 and CDR2 from the germline V gene are SEHNR and FQNEAQ (reference sequence). The CDR3 spans 15 residues. Written as DNA, the CDR3 is TGTGCCAGCAGCTTAGTCCCCCATAGCACAGATACGCAGTATTTT. Residues: CASSLVPHSTDTQYF.